The T cell receptor (beta chain) under discussion was sequenced for a study of T cells after posttransplantation cyclophosphamide. Using immunoSEQ multiplex PCR, the repertoire was profiled, and TCRdb retains in-frame clones only, with some absent. This table holds 45,000 to 65,000 clones, roughly 84% found once. Germline lookup yields CDR1 MDHEN and CDR2 SYDVKM. This CDR3 contains 15 residues. J lost 4 bases, V lost 6 bases, and 5 bases had no gene match. As to this clone: Its antigen is undetermined.

Study results and caveats: Blood and skin or GI T cell repertoires showed limited TRB overlap.

The sequence came from a man aged 25-45 years with a blood cancer, CMV-positive, and with a related stem cell donor. This rearrangement joins TRBV28 to TRBJ2-7; 14 bases align to TRBD2. The sample consisted of PBMCs. The CDR3 protein is CASRRRLAGGYEQYF. CDR3 DNA sequence: TGTGCCAGCAGGCGCAGACTAGCGGGAGGGTACGAGCAGTACTTC.